This TCR beta chain was captured in a study of blood T cell repertoires in COVID-19. Looking at the study overall: Sites in the United States, Italy and Spain provided acute and convalescent COVID-19 samples. Nucleic acid was either cDNA or gDNA, and it came from T cells, B-cell-depleted T cells, or PBMCs.

Under the authors' procedure: Amplification with reference gene primers provided the estimates of nucleated cell counts. This table comes from immunoSEQ multiplex PCR, and its TCRdb copy is limited to in-frame clones, with some not included. That table furnishes V, J and clone size, whereas the DNA furnished D and trimming. The sample yields 250,000 to 350,000 clones, 90% seen once. Participants were placed into cohorts based on the clinical history they reported. CDR1 MNHEY and CDR2 SMNVEV come from the germline V gene (reference sequence). This CDR3 contains 14 residues. Trimming took 4 bases from V and 1 from J, leaving 10 bases between them.

Sequenced input: PBMCs or T cells enriched from blood (not recorded which). The chain has TRBV27 and TRBJ1-1; no clear D. The clonotype originates from a woman under 30 with acute COVID-19. The chain's CDR3 is CASSYRRWNTEAFF. As DNA, the CDR3 is TGTGCCAGCAGTTATCGCAGGTGGAACACTGAAGCTTTCTTT.